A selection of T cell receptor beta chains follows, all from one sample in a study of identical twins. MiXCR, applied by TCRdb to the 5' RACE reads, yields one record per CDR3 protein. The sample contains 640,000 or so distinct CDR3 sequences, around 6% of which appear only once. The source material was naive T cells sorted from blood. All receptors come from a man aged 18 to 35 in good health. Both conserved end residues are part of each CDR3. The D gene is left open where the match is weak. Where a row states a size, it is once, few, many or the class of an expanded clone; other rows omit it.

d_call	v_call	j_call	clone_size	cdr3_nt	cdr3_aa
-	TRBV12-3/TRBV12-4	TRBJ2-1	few	TGTGCCAGCAGTTTAGGGCGAAGACAGTACAATGAGCAGTTCTTC	CASSLGRRQYNEQFF
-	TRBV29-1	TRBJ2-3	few	TGCAGCGGGGGGATAGGTAGAACAGATACGCAGTATTTT	CSGGIGRTDTQYF
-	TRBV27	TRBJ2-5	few	TGTGCCAGCAGTTTCGGTCAGCCAGAGACCCAGTACTTC	CASSFGQPETQYF
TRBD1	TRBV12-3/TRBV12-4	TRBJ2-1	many	TGTGCCAGCACCACCGAAGGGACAGGAGGAGGTGAGCAGTTCTTC	CASTTEGTGGGEQFF
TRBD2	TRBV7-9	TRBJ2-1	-	TGTGCCAGCAGCCCCTCGCGGGAGTTAGGCGATGAGCAGTTCTTC	CASSPSRELGDEQFF
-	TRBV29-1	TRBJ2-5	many	TGCAGCGACACAGGGTCACGAGAGACCCAGTACTTC	CSDTGSRETQYF
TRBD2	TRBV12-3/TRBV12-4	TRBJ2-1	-	TGTGCCAGCAGTCCAGCAGGACTAGCGGGAGATGAGCAGTTCTTC	CASSPAGLAGDEQFF
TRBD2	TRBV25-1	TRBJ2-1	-	TGTGCCAGCTTATCCGGGGGGAATGAGCAGTTCTTC	CASLSGGNEQFF
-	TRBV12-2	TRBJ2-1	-	TGTGCAAGTCGCTTAGCTAGGGACTCAAACTACAATGAGCAGTTCTTC	CASRLARDSNYNEQFF
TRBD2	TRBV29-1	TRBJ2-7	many	TGCAGCGTTGGGACTAGCGGGAGGGCGTGGGAGCAGTACTTC	CSVGTSGRAWEQYF
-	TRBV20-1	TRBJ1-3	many	TGCAGTGCAACTCCACTAGTCTCTGGAAACACCATATATTTT	CSATPLVSGNTIYF
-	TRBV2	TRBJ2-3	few	TGTGCCAGCAGTGAAGGTTGGACTCTAAGGACCGATACGCAGTATTTT	CASSEGWTLRTDTQYF
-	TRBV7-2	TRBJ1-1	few	TGTGCCAGCAGCTTAAATAGAGGAGCTTTCTTT	CASSLNRGAFF
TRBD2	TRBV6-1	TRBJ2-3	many	TGTGCCACACGTAGCGGGAGTACAGATACGCAGTATTTT	CATRSGSTDTQYF
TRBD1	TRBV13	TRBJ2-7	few	TGTGCCAGCAGCTTTGGACAGGGGACTATTCCCTACGAGCAGTACTTC	CASSFGQGTIPYEQYF
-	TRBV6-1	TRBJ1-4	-	TGTGCCAGCAGTACCCCCTCCCATTCCGAAAAACTGTTTTTT	CASSTPSHSEKLFF
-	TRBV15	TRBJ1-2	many	TGTGCCACCAGCAGAGGAGCGGGCACGGCGAACTATGGCTACACCTTC	CATSRGAGTANYGYTF
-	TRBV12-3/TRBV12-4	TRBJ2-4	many	TGTGCCAGCAGTTTCCCGGATACCAAAAACATTCAGTACTTC	CASSFPDTKNIQYF
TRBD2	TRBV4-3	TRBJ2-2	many	TGCGCCAGCAGCCAAGAACCACTAGCGGGAGTAGGGGAGCTGTTTTTT	CASSQEPLAGVGELFF
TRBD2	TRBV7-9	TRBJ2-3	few	TGTGCCAGCAGCCTCCGGGGAGCGGGAGTAACAGATACGCAGTATTTT	CASSLRGAGVTDTQYF
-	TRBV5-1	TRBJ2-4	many	TGCGCCAGCAGCCCGACCTTTAGACGGGAAAACATTCAGTACTTC	CASSPTFRRENIQYF
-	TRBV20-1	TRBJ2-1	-	TGCAGTGCTAGAGCCGGGACCCGAACCCGGGACAACCTTCACAATGAGCAGTTCTTC	CSARAGTRTRDNLHNEQFF
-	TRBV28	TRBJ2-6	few	TGTGCCAGCAGTCGACTATCCTCTGGGGCCAACGTCCTGACTTTC	CASSRLSSGANVLTF
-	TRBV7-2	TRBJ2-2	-	TGTGCCAGCAGCACTAATAGGTTGAACACCGGGGAGCTGTTTTTT	CASSTNRLNTGELFF
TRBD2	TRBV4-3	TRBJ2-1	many	TGCGCCAGCAGCCTTCTTAGCGGGAGTAAGTCCATCAATGAGCAGTTCTTC	CASSLLSGSKSINEQFF
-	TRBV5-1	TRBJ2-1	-	TGCGCCAGCAGCCACGACCTGGGGGCACGGGTTAATGAGCAGTTCTTC	CASSHDLGARVNEQFF
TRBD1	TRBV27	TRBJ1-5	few	TGTGCCAGCAGTTTATACCGGGACAGGGGTGATCAGCCCCAGCATTTT	CASSLYRDRGDQPQHF